The 30 T cell receptor beta chains below all came from one sample that was sequenced in a study of blood T cells in healthy people across ages. For the second PCR, which ran for about 7 to 11 cycles, a sample-barcoded 5' primer and a J-beta primer mix were used. TCRdb independently ran MiXCR on the 5' RACE reads; one entry per CDR3 protein. The sample shows 800,000 or so distinct CDR3 sequences, about 59% of them seen only once. The sample consisted of blood. These receptors were collected from a man aged 25 to 40 in good health.

V and J are TRBV3-1 and TRBJ2-5; D not resolved. CDR3 length equals 12 residues. The V and J ends lost 2 bases and 5 bases respectively, with 6 bases between them. Germline V gene lookup returns CDR1 LGHDT and CDR2 YNNKEL (reference sequence). CDR3 DNA: TGTGCCAGCAGCCAACAGGTCGAGACCCAGTACTTC. Amino acids: CASSQQVETQYF.

The genes are TRBV6-2 or TRBV6-3 and TRBJ2-7; TRBD1 agrees at 9 bases. Trimming at V came to 2 bases and at J to 6 bases, leaving 5 bases not matched to a gene. This CDR3 is built from 14 residues. The germline gives CDR1 MNHEY, CDR2 SVGEGT. The chain's CDR3 is CASSYRDRESEQYF. DNA of the CDR3: TGTGCCAGCAGTTACCGGGACAGGGAGAGCGAGCAGTACTTC.

The chain combines TRBV5-1 with TRBJ2-3; TRBD2 is a possible D gene (6 bases). Germline CDR1 reads SGHRS; CDR2 reads YFSETQ. This CDR3 comprises 16 residues. Trimming left V 6 bases short and J 0 bases short, with 17 bases between. The CDR3 is CASTRDGGASTDTQYF. CDR3 sequence (DNA): TGCGCCAGCACTCGCGACGGGGGAGCTAGCACAGATACGCAGTATTTT.

This clonotype was recorded a few times. The V call is TRBV6-2 or TRBV6-3, the J call TRBJ1-6, with a tentative D call TRBD1 (5 bases). The germline CDR1 and CDR2 sequences are MNHEY and SVGEGT. The CDR3 is 15 residues long. V lost 6 bases, J lost 7 bases, and 16 bases lay in between. CDR3 DNA: TGTGCCAGCAGCCTACGGTGGGGGACGAATTCACCCCTCCACTTT. Encoded protein: CASSLRWGTNSPLHF.

The gene calls are TRBV20-1 and TRBJ2-7; D remains ambiguous. Germline CDR1 and CDR2: DFQATT and SNEGSKA (reference sequence). V lost 3 bases and J 0 bases, leaving 12 bases between the germline ends. The length of the CDR3 is 14 residues. The CDR3, as DNA: TGCAGTGCTAGCCAGGTTTTGAGCTCCTACGAGCAGTACTTC. Its protein product is CSASQVLSSYEQYF.

The CDR3 loop reads CSAQTPSWYNEQFF. The CDR3, as DNA: TGCAGTGCCCAGACACCTAGCTGGTACAATGAGCAGTTCTTC. This chain links TRBV20-1 with TRBJ2-1; the D gene is possibly TRBD2 (5 bases). The CDR3 is 14 amino acids. With 6 bases removed from V and 4 bases from J, the gap between germline ends came to 16 bases. CDR1 is DFQATT and CDR2 is SNEGSKA in the germline V gene (reference sequence).

J is TRBJ2-5 and V is TRBV3-1; D gene unclear. Per the germline V gene, CDR1 is LGHDT and CDR2 is YNNKEL (reference sequence). V was shortened by 4 bases and J by 2 bases, with 17 bases between the two germline ends. The CDR3 loop spans 16 amino acids. The CDR3 DNA follows: TGTGCCAGCAGCCCCCTTTTGAGTTTGGGGCAAGAGACCCAGTACTTC. This encodes CASSPLLSLGQETQYF.

The V call is TRBV9, the J call TRBJ2-4, with D possibly TRBD1 on 5 matching bases. The CDR3 runs 15 residues. CDR1 and CDR2 (germline): SGDLS, YYNGEE. V gave up 5 bases and J gave up 0 bases, with 12 bases separating them. CDR3 sequence (DNA): TGTGCCAGCAGTCCAGGACATATAGCCAAAAACATTCAGTACTTC. Amino acids: CASSPGHIAKNIQYF.

The chain links TRBV24-1 to TRBJ1-5, with D unclear. Trimming removed 3 bases at V and 7 bases at J, with 12 bases between. The CDR3 loop spans 14 amino acids. Germline CDR1 reads KGHDR; CDR2 reads SFDVKD. CDR3 in DNA: TGTGCCACCAGTGATCCCCGAGGCGCCCAGCCCCAGCATTTT. Protein product: CATSDPRGAQPQHF.

The count of this clonotype is one. The rearrangement joins TRBV9 to TRBJ2-5; the D is unclear. The DNA end lines up better with TRBJ2-1; the J call may be wrong. The CDR3 extends over 15 amino acids. CDR1 and CDR2 from the germline V gene are SGDLS and YYNGEE. CDR3 DNA sequence: TGTGCCAGCAGCTCCCGTGGAGATGGGGAAGAGACCCAGTTCTTC. Translated, it gives CASSSRGDGEETQFF.

The chain uses TRBV18 and TRBJ2-7; the match to TRBD1 covers 12 bases. The junction had 8 bases not matched to a gene; V was cut back by 3 bases and J by 2 bases. CDR1 is KGHSH and CDR2 is LQKENI in the germline V gene. This CDR3 comprises 17 residues. CDR3 sequence (DNA): TGTGCCAGCTCACCGGGACAGGGGGCGCGAATCCCCTACGAGCAGTACTTC. It is translated as CASSPGQGARIPYEQYF.

This rearrangement joins TRBV7-9 to TRBJ2-7, with 7 bases that match TRBD2. This CDR3 comprises 17 residues. J was trimmed by 3 bases and V by 5 bases; bases with no gene match: 16. CDR1 is SEHNR and CDR2 is FQNEAQ in the germline V gene (reference sequence). In DNA, the CDR3 is TGTGCCAGCAGCCCCGCAGTGGATTGGCGGGGGAACTACGAGCAGTACTTC. This translates into CASSPAVDWRGNYEQYF.

The V call is TRBV20-1, the J call TRBJ1-6; a weak D match, TRBD1 (6 bases). Per germline, CDR1 DFQATT and CDR2 SNEGSKA (reference sequence). Trimming pared 6 bases from V and 9 bases from J, leaving 15 bases between. This CDR3 region has 13 residues. The CDR3 region has the DNA TGCAGTGCGAAGGGGGTGAGGGGTTCACCCCTCCACTTT. Amino acid sequence: CSAKGVRGSPLHF.

The gene calls are TRBV6-2 or TRBV6-3 and TRBJ2-5; D ambiguous. Germline assignment: CDR1 MNHEY and CDR2 SVGEGT. Trimming cost V 7 bases and J 3 bases, with 9 bases left between them. CDR3 length equals 12 residues. The CDR3 protein is CASKRPEETQYF. Written as DNA, the CDR3 is TGTGCCAGCAAGAGGCCTGAAGAGACCCAGTACTTC.

The gene calls are TRBV2 and TRBJ2-5; 8 nucleotides line up with TRBD1. The length of the CDR3 is 15 residues. CDR1 SNHLY and CDR2 FYNNEI come from the germline V gene. The V gene end was trimmed by 6 bases and the J gene end by 2 bases; junction bases not matched to a gene: 8. The CDR3 bases are TGTGCCAGCAGGGATCAGACAGGGGTTCAAGAGACCCAGTACTTC. Residues: CASRDQTGVQETQYF.

This clonotype was found a few times. The chain joins TRBV10-3 to TRBJ1-2; D unclear. The germline gives CDR1 ENHRY, CDR2 SYGVKD. The germline V and J ends were trimmed by 4 bases and 2 bases, with 14 bases remaining between them. The CDR3 covers 15 residues. DNA of the CDR3: TGTGCCATCAGTGGGGTGAGGCAGACCAACTATGGCTACACCTTC. Amino acids: CAISGVRQTNYGYTF.

The chain carries TRBV5-1 and TRBJ1-2; the D gene is possibly TRBD1 (5 bases). V lost 4 bases to trimming and J lost 1 base, with 14 bases between them. From germline, CDR1 is SGHRS and CDR2 YFSETQ. The CDR3 runs to 15 residues. The CDR3 sequence is CASSRSGPLNYGYTF. The CDR3, as DNA: TGCGCCAGCAGCAGATCAGGGCCTCTTAACTATGGCTACACCTTC.

The chain recombines TRBV28 with TRBJ1-4, with no clear D. Germline V gives CDR1 MDHEN, CDR2 SYDVKM. Trimming stripped 5 bases from V and 7 bases from J, with 8 bases between. CDR3 length: 12 residues. The CDR3 coding sequence is TGTGCCAGCAGTCCGGTGGCTGAAAAACTGTTTTTT. Protein product: CASSPVAEKLFF.

The chain recombines TRBV20-1 with TRBJ2-7; 10 bases match TRBD1. The CDR3 extends over 13 amino acids. The germline CDR1 and CDR2 sequences are DFQATT and SNEGSKA (reference sequence). Germline trimming cut 5 bases from V and 4 bases from J; bases unmatched to any gene: 5. The CDR3 reads CSAVGQGGYEQYF. DNA for the CDR3: TGCAGTGCTGTTGGACAGGGGGGGTACGAGCAGTACTTC.

This rearrangement joins TRBV9 to TRBJ2-1, with 8 bases matching TRBD2. Germline CDR1 is SGDLS and CDR2 is YYNGEE. With 7 bases clipped from V and 9 bases from J, the junction kept 12 bases outside the gene matches. The CDR3 is 14 residues long. In nucleotides, the CDR3 is TGTGCCAGCGCTCCCAGCGGGGGTACCAGTGAGCAGTTCTTC. This translates into CASAPSGGTSEQFF.

The chain has TRBV10-3 and TRBJ1-2; 7 positions agree with TRBD1. Trimming removed 2 bases from V and 5 bases from J; junction bases left unmatched: 8. The length of the CDR3 is 15 residues. Germline V gene sequence: CDR1 ENHRY, CDR2 SYGVKD. Written as DNA, the CDR3 is TGTGCCATCAGTGAGCAGGGGGATTGGAATTATGGCTACACCTTC. It encodes CAISEQGDWNYGYTF.

Only a few counts were recorded for this clonotype. V gene TRBV4-3 combines with J gene TRBJ2-5; D is uncertain. Between the trimmed V and J ends, which lost 0 bases and 1 base, there was a span of 9 bases. The CDR3 consists of 15 residues. Germline loops: CDR1 LGHNA, CDR2 YSLEER. The DNA of the CDR3 is TGCGCCAGCAGCCAAGATCGGTACCCCCAAGAGACCCAGTACTTC. The encoded protein is CASSQDRYPQETQYF.

As DNA, the CDR3 is TGCAGTGCTCTGAATCCTAACACTGAAGCTTTCTTT. Encoded protein: CSALNPNTEAFF. This chain uses TRBV20-1 with TRBJ1-1; D remains ambiguous. Deletions cut 5 bases from V and 2 bases from J, with 9 bases between. The CDR3 runs 12 residues. Germline assignment: CDR1 DFQATT and CDR2 SNEGSKA (reference sequence).

The sample holds a few counts of this clonotype. The chain joins TRBV29-1 to TRBJ2-5, with D possibly being TRBD2 (5 bases). V lost 7 bases to trimming and J lost 5 bases, with 20 bases between them. CDR1 is SQVTM and CDR2 is ANQGSEA in the germline V gene. The CDR3 spans 14 residues. The CDR3 is CSAAPADWRETQYF. The CDR3 DNA sequence: TGCAGCGCCGCCCCCGCAGACTGGAGGGAGACCCAGTACTTC.

This clonotype occurred a few times. The gene calls are TRBV27 and TRBJ2-1; TRBD2 matches at 15 bases. The CDR3 spans 15 residues. Germline CDR1 MNHEY, CDR2 SMNVEV (reference sequence). The V gene end was trimmed by 3 bases and the J gene end by 10 bases; junction bases not matched to a gene: 4. DNA of the CDR3: TGTGCCAGCAGTTTGGGGACTAGCGGGGGGCCGGAGCAGTTCTTC. Residues: CASSLGTSGGPEQFF.

The chain recombines TRBV20-1 with TRBJ1-4, with 7 positions matching TRBD1. CDR3 length: 14 amino acids. The J segment lost 5 bases and the V segment lost 5 bases, leaving 8 bases of the junction unmatched. CDR1 is DFQATT, CDR2 SNEGSKA, per germline (reference sequence). CDR3 nucleotide sequence: TGCAGTGCTGGTCAACAGGGGTTGAATGAAAAACTGTTTTTT. Amino acids: CSAGQQGLNEKLFF.

Details on this clonotype: The germline gene is not matched at one end of the junction; a read error may be the cause. The chain recombines TRBV10-2 with TRBJ2-6, with 16 bases matching TRBD2. CDR1 WSHSY and CDR2 SAAADI come from the germline V gene. The CDR3 is made up of 18 amino acids. The CDR3 here is CAAIGTSGGAVGANVQTF. For the CDR3, the DNA is TGCGCCGCAATCGGGACTAGCGGGGGGGCCGTTGGGGCCAACGTCCAGACTTTC.

The genes are TRBV4-1 and TRBJ2-1, with a possible D match to TRBD2 (5 bases). The V gene lost 4 bases and the J gene lost 0 bases, with 10 bases spanning the gap. The length of the CDR3 is 15 residues. The germline CDR1 and CDR2 sequences are MGHRA and YSYEKL. The DNA for the CDR3 is TGCGCCAGCAGCCGAGGACTTAGCTCCTACAATGAGCAGTTCTTC. Translating gives CASSRGLSSYNEQFF.

The genes are TRBV7-2 and TRBJ2-1; perhaps TRBD2 as D (6 bases). The CDR3 is made up of 14 amino acids. Trimming took 5 bases from V and 5 from J, leaving 13 bases between them. Germline CDR1 SGHTA, CDR2 FQGNSA. The CDR3 region has the DNA TGTGCCAGCAGCCAGAGGGACTCAAACAATGAGCAGTTCTTC. This sequence encodes CASSQRDSNNEQFF. The variable domain in full, with the rest retrieved from reference TRBV7-2 and TRBJ2-1, is GAGVSQSPSNKVTEKGKDVELRCDPISGHTALYWYRQSLGQGLEFLIYFQGNSAPDKSGLPSDRFSAERTGGSVSTLTIQRTQQEDSAVYLCASSQRDSNNEQFFGPGTRLTVL.

The chain is built from TRBV20-1 and TRBJ2-4; D possibly uses TRBD1 or TRBD2 (5 bases each). Looked up from germline, CDR1 is DFQATT and CDR2 is SNEGSKA (reference sequence). This CDR3 region has 15 residues. The ends were cut back, 3 bases at V and 0 bases at J, with 12 bases in the middle. The CDR3 DNA is TGCAGTGCTAGCGGGGACGTAGTAGCCAAAAACATTCAGTACTTC. Translation gives CSASGDVVAKNIQYF.